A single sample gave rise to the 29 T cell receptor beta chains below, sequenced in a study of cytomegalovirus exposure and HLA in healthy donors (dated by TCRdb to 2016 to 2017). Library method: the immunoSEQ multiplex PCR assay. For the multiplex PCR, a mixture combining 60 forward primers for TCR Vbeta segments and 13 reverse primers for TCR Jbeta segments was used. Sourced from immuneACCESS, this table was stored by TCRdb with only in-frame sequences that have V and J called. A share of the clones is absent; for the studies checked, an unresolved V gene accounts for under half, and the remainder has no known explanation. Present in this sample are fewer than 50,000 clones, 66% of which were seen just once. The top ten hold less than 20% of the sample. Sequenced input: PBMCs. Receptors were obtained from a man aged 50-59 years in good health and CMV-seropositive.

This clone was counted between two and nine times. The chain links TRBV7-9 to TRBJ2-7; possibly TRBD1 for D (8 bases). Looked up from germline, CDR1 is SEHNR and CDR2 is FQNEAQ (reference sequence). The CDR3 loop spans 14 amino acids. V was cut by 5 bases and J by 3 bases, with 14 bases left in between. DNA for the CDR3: TGTGCCAGCAGCCTACAGGGGGGGTACTACGAGCAGTACTTC. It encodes CASSLQGGYYEQYF.

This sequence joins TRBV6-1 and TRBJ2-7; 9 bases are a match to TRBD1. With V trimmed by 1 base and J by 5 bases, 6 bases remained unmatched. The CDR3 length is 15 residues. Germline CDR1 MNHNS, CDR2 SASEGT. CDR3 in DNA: TGTGCCAGCAGTGAAGGCCCTGGACAGGGGAACGAGCAGTACTTC. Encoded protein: CASSEGPGQGNEQYF.

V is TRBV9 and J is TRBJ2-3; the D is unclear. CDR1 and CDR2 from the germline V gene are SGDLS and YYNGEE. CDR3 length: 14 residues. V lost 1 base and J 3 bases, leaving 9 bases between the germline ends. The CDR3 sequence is CASSVNPRTDTQYF. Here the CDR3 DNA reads TGTGCCAGCAGCGTAAATCCCAGGACAGATACGCAGTATTTT. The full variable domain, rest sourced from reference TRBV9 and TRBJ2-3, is DSGVTQTPKHLITATGQRVTLRCSPRSGDLSVYWYQQSLDQGLQFLIQYYNGEERAKGNILERFSAQQFPDLHSELNLSSLELGDSALYFCASSVNPRTDTQYFGPGTRLTVL.

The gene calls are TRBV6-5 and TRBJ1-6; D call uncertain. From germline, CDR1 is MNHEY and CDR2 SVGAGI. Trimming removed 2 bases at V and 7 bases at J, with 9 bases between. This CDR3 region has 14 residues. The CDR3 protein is CASSYESKNSPLHF. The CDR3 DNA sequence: TGTGCCAGCAGTTACGAGAGCAAGAATTCACCCCTCCACTTT.

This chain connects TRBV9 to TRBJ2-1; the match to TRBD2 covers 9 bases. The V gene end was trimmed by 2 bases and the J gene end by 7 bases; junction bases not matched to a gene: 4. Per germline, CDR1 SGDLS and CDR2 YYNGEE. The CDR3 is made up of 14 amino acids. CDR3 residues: CASSVGSGGNEQFF. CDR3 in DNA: TGTGCCAGCAGCGTTGGTAGCGGGGGTAATGAGCAGTTCTTC.

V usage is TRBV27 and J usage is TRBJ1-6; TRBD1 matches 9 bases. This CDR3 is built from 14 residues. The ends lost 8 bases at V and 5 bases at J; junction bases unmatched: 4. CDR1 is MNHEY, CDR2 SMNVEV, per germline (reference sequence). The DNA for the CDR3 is TGTGCCAGCTCTGGACAGGGGAATAATTCACCCCTCCACTTT. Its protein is CASSGQGNNSPLHF.

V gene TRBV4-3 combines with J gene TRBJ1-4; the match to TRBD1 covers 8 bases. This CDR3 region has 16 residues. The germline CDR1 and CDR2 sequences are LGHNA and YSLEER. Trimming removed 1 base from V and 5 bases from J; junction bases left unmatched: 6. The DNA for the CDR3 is TGCGCCAGCAGCCAAGTGACCGGGACAGGAAATGAAAAACTGTTTTTT. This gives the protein CASSQVTGTGNEKLFF.

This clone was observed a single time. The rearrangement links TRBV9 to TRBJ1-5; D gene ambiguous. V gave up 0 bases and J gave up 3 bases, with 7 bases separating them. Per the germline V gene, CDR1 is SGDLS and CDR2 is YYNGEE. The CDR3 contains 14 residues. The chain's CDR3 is CASSVGSTNQPQHF. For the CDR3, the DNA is TGTGCCAGCAGCGTAGGCAGTACCAATCAGCCCCAGCATTTT.

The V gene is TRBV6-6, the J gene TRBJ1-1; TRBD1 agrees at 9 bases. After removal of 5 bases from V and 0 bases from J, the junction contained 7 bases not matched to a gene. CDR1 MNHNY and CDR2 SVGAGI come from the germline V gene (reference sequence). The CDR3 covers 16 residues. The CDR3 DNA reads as TGTGCCAGCAGTGGCTCCGGGACAGGGTTGAACACTGAAGCTTTCTTT. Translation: CASSGSGTGLNTEAFF.

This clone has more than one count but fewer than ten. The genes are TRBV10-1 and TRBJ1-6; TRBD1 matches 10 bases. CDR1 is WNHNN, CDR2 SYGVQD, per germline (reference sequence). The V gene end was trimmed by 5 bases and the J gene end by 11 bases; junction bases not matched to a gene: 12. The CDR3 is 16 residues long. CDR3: CASSNLDRGPNPPLHF. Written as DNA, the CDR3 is TGCGCCAGCAGTAACCTAGACAGGGGGCCAAATCCACCCCTCCACTTT.

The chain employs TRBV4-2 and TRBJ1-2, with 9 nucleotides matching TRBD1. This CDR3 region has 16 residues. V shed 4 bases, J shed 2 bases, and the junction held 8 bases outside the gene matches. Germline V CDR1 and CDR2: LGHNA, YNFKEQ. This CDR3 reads CASSREGGQGNYGYTF. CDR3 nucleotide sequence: TGTGCCAGCAGCCGGGAGGGGGGACAGGGAAACTATGGCTACACCTTC.

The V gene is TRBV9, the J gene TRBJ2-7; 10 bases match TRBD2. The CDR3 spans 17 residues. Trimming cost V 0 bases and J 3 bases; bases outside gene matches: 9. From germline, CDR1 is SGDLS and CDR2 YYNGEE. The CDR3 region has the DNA TGTGCCAGCAGCGTAGATGGTGGTAGCGGGGGGATCTACGAGCAGTACTTC. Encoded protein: CASSVDGGSGGIYEQYF. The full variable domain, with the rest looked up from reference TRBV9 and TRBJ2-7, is DSGVTQTPKHLITATGQRVTLRCSPRSGDLSVYWYQQSLDQGLQFLIQYYNGEERAKGNILERFSAQQFPDLHSELNLSSLELGDSALYFCASSVDGGSGGIYEQYFGPGTRLTVT.

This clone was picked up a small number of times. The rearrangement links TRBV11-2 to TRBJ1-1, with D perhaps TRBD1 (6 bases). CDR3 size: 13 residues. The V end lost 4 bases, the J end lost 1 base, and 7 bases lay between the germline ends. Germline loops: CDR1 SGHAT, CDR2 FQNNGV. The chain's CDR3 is CASSSDRNTEAFF. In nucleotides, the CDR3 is TGTGCCAGCAGCTCGGACAGGAACACTGAAGCTTTCTTT.

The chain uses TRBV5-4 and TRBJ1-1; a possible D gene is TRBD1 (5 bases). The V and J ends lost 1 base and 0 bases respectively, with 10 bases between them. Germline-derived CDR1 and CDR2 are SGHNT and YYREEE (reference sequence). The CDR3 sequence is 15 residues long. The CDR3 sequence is CASSLLGALNTEAFF. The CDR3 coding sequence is TGTGCCAGCAGCTTGCTAGGGGCCCTGAACACTGAAGCTTTCTTT.

CDR3 DNA: TGTGCCAGCAGCTTGCGACAGGGGCTTTTCCCGCCCCAGCATTTT. Translated: CASSLRQGLFPPQHF. The V gene is TRBV5-8, the J gene TRBJ1-5; 8 bases fit TRBD1. Germline V gives CDR1 SGHTS, CDR2 YDEGEE. V lost 1 base and J lost 9; bases outside the gene matches: 9. The CDR3 has 15 residues.

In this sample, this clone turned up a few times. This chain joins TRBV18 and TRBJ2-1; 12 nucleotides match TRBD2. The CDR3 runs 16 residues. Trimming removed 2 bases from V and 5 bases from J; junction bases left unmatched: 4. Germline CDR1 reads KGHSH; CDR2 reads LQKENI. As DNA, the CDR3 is TGTGCCAGCTCACCATCTAGCGGGGGGGCCCACAATGAGCAGTTCTTC. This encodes CASSPSSGGAHNEQFF.

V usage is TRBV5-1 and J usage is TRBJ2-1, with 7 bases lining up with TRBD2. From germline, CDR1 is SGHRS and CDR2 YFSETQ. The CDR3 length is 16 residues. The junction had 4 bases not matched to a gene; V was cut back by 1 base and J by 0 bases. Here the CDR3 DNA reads TGCGCCAGCAGCTTGCTAGCGGCGAGCTCCTACAATGAGCAGTTCTTC. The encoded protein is CASSLLAASSYNEQFF.

CDR3 loop: CAISEDREGGYTF. The CDR3 DNA reads TGTGCCATCAGTGAAGACAGGGAAGGAGGCTACACCTTC. This chain joins TRBV10-3 and TRBJ1-2; the match to TRBD1 covers 7 bases. V lost 3 bases to trimming and J lost 8 bases; unmatched junction nucleotides: 6. Germline V CDR1 and CDR2: ENHRY, SYGVKD. The CDR3 is made up of 13 amino acids.

The CDR3 bases are TGTGCCAGTGAAGGACAGACGGGCACTGAAGCTTTCTTT. It encodes CASEGQTGTEAFF. The genes are TRBV19 and TRBJ1-1; possible D gene TRBD1, 6 bases. V was pared by 8 bases and J by 4 bases, with 14 bases between. Germline V gives CDR1 LNHDA, CDR2 SQIVND (reference sequence). This CDR3 contains 13 residues.

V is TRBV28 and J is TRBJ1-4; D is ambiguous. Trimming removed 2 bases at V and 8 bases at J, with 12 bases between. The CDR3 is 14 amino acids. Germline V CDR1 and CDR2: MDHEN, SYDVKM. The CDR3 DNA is TGTGCCAGCAGTTTACTCGGGGATCAGGAAAAACTGTTTTTT. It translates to CASSLLGDQEKLFF.

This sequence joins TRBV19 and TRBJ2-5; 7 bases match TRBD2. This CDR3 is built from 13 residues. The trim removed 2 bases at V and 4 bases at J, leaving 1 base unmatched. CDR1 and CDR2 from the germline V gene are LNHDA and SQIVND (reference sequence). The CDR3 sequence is CASSISSGETQYF. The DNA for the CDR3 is TGTGCCAGTAGTATATCTAGCGGAGAGACCCAGTACTTC.

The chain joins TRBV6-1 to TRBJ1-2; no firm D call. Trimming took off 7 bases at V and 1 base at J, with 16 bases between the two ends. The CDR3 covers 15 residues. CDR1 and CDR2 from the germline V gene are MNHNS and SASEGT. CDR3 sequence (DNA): TGTGCCAGCAACTCTCCGGCTACGGGTAACTATGGCTACACCTTC. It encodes CASNSPATGNYGYTF.

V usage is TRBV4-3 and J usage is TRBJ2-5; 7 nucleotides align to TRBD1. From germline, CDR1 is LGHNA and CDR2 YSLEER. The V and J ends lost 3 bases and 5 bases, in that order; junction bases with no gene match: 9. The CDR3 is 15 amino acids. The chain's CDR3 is CASSQNPSGGETQYF. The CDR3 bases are TGCGCCAGCAGCCAGAACCCCTCAGGGGGTGAGACCCAGTACTTC.

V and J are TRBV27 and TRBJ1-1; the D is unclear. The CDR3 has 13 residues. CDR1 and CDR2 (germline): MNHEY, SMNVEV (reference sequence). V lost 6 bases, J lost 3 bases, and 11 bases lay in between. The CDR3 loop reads CASSPPGYTEAFF. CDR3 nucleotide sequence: TGTGCCAGCAGCCCCCCGGGGTACACTGAAGCTTTCTTT.

The DNA for the CDR3 is TGTGCCAGCAGCCCCGGGACAGGGGGGAGATATCAGCCCCAGCATTTT. Translation gives CASSPGTGGRYQPQHF. This chain joins TRBV7-9 and TRBJ1-5; 11 positions agree with TRBD1. The germline V gene encodes CDR1 SEHNR and CDR2 FQNEAQ (reference sequence). This CDR3 region has 16 residues. V lost 5 bases to trimming and J lost 5 bases; unmatched junction nucleotides: 8.

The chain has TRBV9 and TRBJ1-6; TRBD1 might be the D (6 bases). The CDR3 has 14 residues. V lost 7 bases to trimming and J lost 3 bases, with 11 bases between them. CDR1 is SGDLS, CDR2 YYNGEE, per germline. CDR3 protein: CASQQGNYNSPLHF. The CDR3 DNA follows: TGTGCCAGCCAGCAGGGGAACTATAATTCACCCCTCCACTTT.

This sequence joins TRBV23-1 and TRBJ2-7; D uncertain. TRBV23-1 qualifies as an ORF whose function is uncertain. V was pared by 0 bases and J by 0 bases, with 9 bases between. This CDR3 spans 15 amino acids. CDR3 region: CASSQSRRSSYEQYF. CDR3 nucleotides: TGCGCCAGCAGTCAATCGAGGAGAAGCTCCTACGAGCAGTACTTC.

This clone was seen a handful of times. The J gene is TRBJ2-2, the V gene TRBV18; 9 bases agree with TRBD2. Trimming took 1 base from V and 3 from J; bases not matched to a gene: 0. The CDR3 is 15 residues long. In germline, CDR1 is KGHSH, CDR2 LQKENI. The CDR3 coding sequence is TGTGCCAGCTCACCACAGCGGGGGGACACCGGGGAGCTGTTTTTT. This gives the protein CASSPQRGDTGELFF. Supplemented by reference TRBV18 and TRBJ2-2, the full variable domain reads NAGVMQNPRHLVRRRGQEARLRCSPMKGHSHVYWYRQLPEEGLKFMVYLQKENIIDESGMPKERFSAEFPKEGPSILRIQQVVRGDSAAYFCASSPQRGDTGELFFGEGSRLTVL.

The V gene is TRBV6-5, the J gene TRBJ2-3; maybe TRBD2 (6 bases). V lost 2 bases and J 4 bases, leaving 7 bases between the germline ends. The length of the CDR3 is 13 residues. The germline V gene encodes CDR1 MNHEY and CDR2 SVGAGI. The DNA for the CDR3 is TGTGCCAGCAGTTACCCGGGGGCAGATACGCAGTATTTT. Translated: CASSYPGADTQYF.